Below, 18 T cell receptor beta chains from the same sample are listed, as sequenced in a study of T cells in Graves' hyperthyroidism and ophthalmopathy. What was amplified from RNA transcripts were TCR beta CDR3 regions. A first-round RT-PCR of the TCR CDR3 used the HTBI primer set. MiXCR, applied by TCRdb to the multiplex PCR reads, yields one record per CDR3 protein. The top ten clones hold 30% to 40% of a sample with 600,000 to 650,000 distinct CDR3 sequences, roughly 20% of them seen once. Sequencing input: blood. The source of these receptors is a man aged 25-40 years with Graves' ophthalmopathy.

This chain connects TRBV28 to TRBJ2-7; TRBD2 agrees at 10 bases. V trimming: 5 bases; J trimming: 3 bases; junction bases outside the gene matches: 7. From germline, CDR1 is MDHEN and CDR2 SYDVKM. The CDR3 has 15 residues. Here the CDR3 reads CASSPLAGANYEQYF. The CDR3 nucleotides read TGTGCCAGCAGTCCGCTAGCGGGAGCAAACTACGAGCAGTACTTC. Full variable domain (missing parts from reference TRBV28 and TRBJ2-7): DVKVTQSSRYLVKRTGEKVFLECVQDMDHENMFWYRQDPGLGLRLIYFSYDVKMKEKGDIPEGYSVSREKKERFSLILESASTNQTSMYLCASSPLAGANYEQYFGPGTRLTVT.

Notes on this clonotype: It may be a read error: a sequence one base away is much more abundant. This sequence joins TRBV30 and TRBJ2-7; TRBD1 matches at 9 bases. Unmatched junction bases numbered 7, after V lost 1 base and J lost 9 bases. The V gene's germline CDR1 is GTSNPN and CDR2 SVGIG (reference sequence). This CDR3 comprises 13 residues. Written as DNA, the CDR3 is TGTGCCTGGAGTGGGTGGACAGGGGACGGGCAGTACTTC. This translates into CAWSGWTGDGQYF.

V usage is TRBV2 and J usage is TRBJ2-5, with D perhaps matching TRBD1 (6 bases). This CDR3 has 15 residues. Germline CDR1 reads SNHLY; CDR2 reads FYNNEI. V was cut by 4 bases and J by 4 bases, with 16 bases left in between. The DNA for the CDR3 is TGTGCCAGCAGTGCCCCGGGACAATTGGCAGAGACCCAGTACTTC. It codes for CASSAPGQLAETQYF.

The chain employs TRBV19 and TRBJ2-1, with D unresolved. From germline, CDR1 is LNHDA and CDR2 SQIVND (reference sequence). There are 13 residues in the CDR3. The ends were cut back, 1 base at V and 5 bases at J, with 6 bases in the middle. For the CDR3, the DNA is TGTGCCAGTAGTATAGGACCTAACAATGAGCAGTTCTTC. The encoded protein is CASSIGPNNEQFF.

This rearrangement joins TRBV28 to TRBJ2-7; 7 bases fit TRBD1. The V gene end was trimmed by 4 bases and the J gene end by 0 bases; junction bases not matched to a gene: 6. Germline CDR1 MDHEN, CDR2 SYDVKM. CDR3 length equals 15 residues. The CDR3 DNA follows: TGTGCCAGCAGTTCCGGGACAGCCGGCTCCTACGAGCAGTACTTC. Translation gives CASSSGTAGSYEQYF. Drawing the rest from reference TRBV28 and TRBJ2-7, the complete variable domain is DVKVTQSSRYLVKRTGEKVFLECVQDMDHENMFWYRQDPGLGLRLIYFSYDVKMKEKGDIPEGYSVSREKKERFSLILESASTNQTSMYLCASSSGTAGSYEQYFGPGTRLTVT.

This clonotype was detected only a few times. This chain links TRBV28 with TRBJ2-2, with D uncertain. The ends were cut back, 5 bases at V and 3 bases at J, with 10 bases in the middle. CDR1 is MDHEN and CDR2 is SYDVKM in the germline V gene. This CDR3 is 14 amino acids long. This chain's CDR3 is CASSTSKDTGELFF. The CDR3 DNA is TGTGCCAGCAGTACATCTAAGGACACCGGGGAGCTGTTTTTT.

This clonotype has only a few counts. The J gene is TRBJ2-2, the V gene TRBV6-1, with 7 bases identical to TRBD2. Germline V gene sequence: CDR1 MNHNS, CDR2 SASEGT. After removal of 8 bases from V and 5 bases from J, the junction contained 2 bases not matched to a gene. The CDR3 consists of 12 residues. CDR3 loop: CASQAGTGELFF. CDR3 sequence (DNA): TGTGCCAGCCAAGCGGGGACCGGGGAGCTGTTTTTT.

This sequence joins TRBV20-1 and TRBJ2-2; 9 nucleotides align to TRBD2. Trimming at V came to 0 bases and at J to 4 bases, leaving 6 bases not matched to a gene. In germline, CDR1 is DFQATT, CDR2 SNEGSKA (reference sequence). CDR3 length equals 16 residues. The CDR3 is CSARDLAGGSTGELFF. CDR3 coding DNA: TGCAGTGCTAGAGATCTGGCGGGAGGGAGCACCGGGGAGCTGTTTTTT.

This clonotype showed up many times. The junction does not match germline at one end; this may be a read error. The genes are TRBV5-1 and TRBJ2-7; 7 nucleotides match TRBD2. Germline V gene lookup returns CDR1 SGHRS and CDR2 YFSETQ. The CDR3 extends over 14 amino acids. CDR3 amino acids: CASSLAGTNYEQYF. DNA for the CDR3: TGTGCCAGCAGCTTGGCCGGGACTAACTACGAGCAGTACTTC.

This clonotype showed up many times. The V call is TRBV11-2, the J call TRBJ2-7; D gene ambiguous. CDR1 is SGHAT and CDR2 is FQNNGV in the germline V gene. Trimming removed 0 bases at V and 6 bases at J, with 9 bases between. This CDR3 is built from 13 residues. CDR3 nucleotide sequence: TGTGCCAGCAGCTTAGAAGGCCTTCGCGAGCAGTACTTC. Encoded protein: CASSLEGLREQYF.

The rearrangement links TRBV12-3 or TRBV12-4 to TRBJ2-7; D is unresolved. V lost 4 bases and J 6 bases, leaving 7 bases between the germline ends. The CDR3 has 11 residues. This chain's CDR3 is CASSSVSEQYF. The CDR3 bases are TGTGCCAGCAGTTCGGTTAGCGAGCAGTACTTC.

The genes are TRBV20-1 and TRBJ1-5; D uncertain. The V gene lost 3 bases and the J gene lost 1 base, with 4 bases spanning the gap. Germline assignment: CDR1 DFQATT and CDR2 SNEGSKA (reference sequence). The CDR3 totals 12 residues. The DNA of the CDR3 is TGCAGTGCTAGCGCCAGCAATCAGCCCCAGCATTTT. It encodes CSASASNQPQHF.

The V and J genes are TRBV30 and TRBJ2-1; D perhaps matches TRBD2 (6 bases). V was pared by 2 bases and J by 4 bases, with 18 bases between. Germline loops: CDR1 GTSNPN, CDR2 SVGIG (reference sequence). The CDR3 has 16 residues. CDR3 sequence: CAWSPTLGTGYNEQFF. CDR3 sequence (DNA): TGTGCCTGGAGTCCAACCCTCGGGACTGGATACAATGAGCAGTTCTTC.

V and J are TRBV20-1 and TRBJ2-7; tentative D call: TRBD2 (5 bases). This CDR3 has 18 residues. Germline CDR1 DFQATT, CDR2 SNEGSKA (reference sequence). Trimming shortened V by 6 bases and J by 2 bases, and 29 bases separated the two germline ends. CDR3 region: CSAVPGFAREIVAYEQYF. Here the CDR3 DNA reads TGCAGTGCAGTACCCGGGTTCGCGAGGGAGATTGTGGCCTACGAGCAGTACTTC.

This clonotype has a count of ten or more. The chain links TRBV11-2 to TRBJ2-7, with TRBD1 identical over 10 bases. V shed 4 bases and J 4 bases; nucleotides not matched to a gene: 4. Germline lookup yields CDR1 SGHAT and CDR2 FQNNGV. This CDR3 contains 14 residues. The CDR3 reads CASSSGQGWYEQYF. The CDR3 DNA follows: TGTGCCAGCAGCTCGGGACAGGGGTGGTACGAGCAGTACTTC.

This clonotype came up many times. The gene calls are TRBV6-2 or TRBV6-3 and TRBJ2-7; either TRBD1 or TRBD2 may fit D (5 bases each). From germline, CDR1 is MNHEY and CDR2 SVGEGT. V was shortened by 8 bases and J by 0 bases, with 26 bases between the two germline ends. This CDR3 spans 18 amino acids. CDR3: CASRTGTSFLASSYEQYF. CDR3 DNA sequence: TGTGCCAGCCGGACCGGGACCTCGTTTTTGGCTAGCTCCTACGAGCAGTACTTC.

The chain couples TRBV18 to TRBJ2-2; no definite D call. The CDR3 is 15 amino acids. Trimming shortened V by 3 bases and J by 1 base, and 9 bases separated the two germline ends. CDR1 is KGHSH and CDR2 is LQKENI in the germline V gene. In DNA, the CDR3 is TGTGCCAGCTCACCGAGCACTCTGAACACCGGGGAGCTGTTTTTT. Protein product: CASSPSTLNTGELFF.

The chain has TRBV2 and TRBJ2-5; no clear D gene. Germline V CDR1 and CDR2: SNHLY, FYNNEI. The CDR3 loop spans 13 amino acids. The V end lost 6 bases, the J end lost 5 bases, and 13 bases lay between the germline ends. Written as DNA, the CDR3 is TGTGCCAGCAGCGGAACCGTGGCGGAGACCCAGTACTTC. This gives the protein CASSGTVAETQYF.